The 20 T cell receptor beta chains listed next were all sequenced from one sample in a study of cytomegalovirus exposure and HLA in healthy donors. The study ran its PCR with 60 Vbeta and 13 Jbeta primers. The method was immunoSEQ multiplex PCR; TCRdb's version includes in-frame clones alone and lacks a portion of them. Of some 120,000 clones listed, roughly 83% are singletons. Sequencing was done on a sample of PBMCs. These receptors were collected from a man between 18 and 29 years old in good health and CMV-seropositive.

The chain couples TRBV7-9 to TRBJ1-6; 9 bases are shared with TRBD1. Germline V CDR1 and CDR2: SEHNR, FQNEAQ (reference sequence). CDR3 length equals 16 residues. Trimming at V came to 1 base and at J to 7 bases, leaving 5 bases not matched to a gene. The CDR3 region has the DNA TGTGCCAGCAGCTTAGTTGGAGGACAGGGGAATTCACCCCTCCACTTT. It specifies CASSLVGGQGNSPLHF.

The genes are TRBV7-6 and TRBJ2-7, with 15 bases aligning to TRBD2. Germline CDR1 is SGHVS and CDR2 is FNYEAQ. The CDR3 contains 20 residues. V lost 5 bases to trimming and J lost 0 bases; unmatched junction nucleotides: 14. The CDR3 sequence is CASSLPRGTSGGPISYEQYF. CDR3 DNA sequence: TGTGCCAGCAGCCTCCCGCGAGGGACTAGCGGGGGGCCCATCTCCTACGAGCAGTACTTC.

V and J are TRBV28 and TRBJ2-7; D might be TRBD2 (6 bases). CDR3 size: 14 residues. With 5 bases removed from V and 7 bases from J, the gap between germline ends came to 18 bases. The germline V gene encodes CDR1 MDHEN and CDR2 SYDVKM. CDR3 sequence (DNA): TGTGCCAGCAGTCGTCCCGGGACTGGGTGGGAGCAGTACTTC. It encodes CASSRPGTGWEQYF.

V usage is TRBV7-9 and J usage is TRBJ2-5; 8 bases map to TRBD1. The J segment lost 5 bases and the V segment lost 5 bases, leaving 1 base of the junction unmatched. Germline V gives CDR1 SEHNR, CDR2 FQNEAQ (reference sequence). The CDR3 runs to 12 residues. The CDR3, as DNA: TGTGCCAGCAGCGACAGGGGCGAGACCCAGTACTTC. Protein sequence: CASSDRGETQYF.

This clone came up a few times. The gene calls are TRBV6-1 and TRBJ1-6; D unresolved. Germline lookup yields CDR1 MNHNS and CDR2 SASEGT. Trimming removed 2 bases from V and 0 bases from J, with 14 bases in between. This CDR3 contains 18 residues. The CDR3 loop reads CASSELPTLSSYNSPLHF. The CDR3 coding sequence is TGTGCCAGCAGTGAACTCCCCACGCTCAGCTCCTATAATTCACCCCTCCACTTT.

The gene calls are TRBV19 and TRBJ2-5; 9 nucleotides line up with TRBD1. Germline V CDR1 and CDR2: LNHDA, SQIVND (reference sequence). This CDR3 is built from 14 residues. V gave up 5 bases and J gave up 3 bases; unmatched junction bases: 4. The CDR3 is CASSPWTGEETQYF. The DNA of the CDR3 is TGTGCCAGTAGTCCCTGGACAGGGGAAGAGACCCAGTACTTC.

This rearrangement joins TRBV18 to TRBJ2-2, with 16 bases fitting TRBD2. This CDR3 has 17 residues. CDR1 and CDR2 from the germline V gene are KGHSH and LQKENI. V was pared by 0 bases and J by 6 bases, with 1 base of the junction left unmatched. CDR3 nucleotides: TGTGCCAGCTCACCACCCGGGACTAGCGGGGGGGCCGGGGAGCTGTTTTTT. Translating gives CASSPPGTSGGAGELFF.

A few counts support this clone. The CDR3 here is CASSDPGGLGANVLTF. The CDR3 bases are TGTGCCAGCAGTGACCCAGGGGGGCTAGGGGCCAACGTCCTGACTTTC. V is TRBV6-1 and J is TRBJ2-6, with D possibly matching TRBD1 (7 bases). V lost 3 bases, J lost 4 bases, and 13 bases lay in between. This CDR3 is built from 16 residues. Germline lookup yields CDR1 MNHNS and CDR2 SASEGT.

The rearrangement links TRBV7-9 to TRBJ1-3; 7 positions agree with TRBD1. V dropped 3 bases and J dropped 1; count of bases not matched to a gene: 3. From germline, CDR1 is SEHNR and CDR2 FQNEAQ (reference sequence). The CDR3 is 15 amino acids. The DNA of the CDR3 is TGTGCCAGCAGCTTGGGCAGGGGGTCTGGAAACACCATATATTTT. Protein product: CASSLGRGSGNTIYF.

The V call is TRBV7-2, the J call TRBJ1-3; D is uncertain. The CDR3 length is 13 residues. V was pared by 5 bases and J by 5 bases, with 10 bases between. Germline V gene sequence: CDR1 SGHTA, CDR2 FQGNSA. DNA of the CDR3: TGTGCCAGCAGCCCCGGGATCCGAAACACCATATATTTT. Amino acid sequence: CASSPGIRNTIYF.

This clone was seen just once. CDR3 sequence: CASSLEGRGRTDTQYF. CDR3 nucleotides: TGTGCCAGCAGCTTAGAGGGGCGGGGCCGCACAGATACGCAGTATTTT. The chain has TRBV13 and TRBJ2-3; maybe TRBD2 (6 bases). This CDR3 is built from 16 residues. The germline CDR1 and CDR2 sequences are PRHDT and FYEKMQ (reference sequence). Trimming pared 1 base from V and 1 base from J, leaving 12 bases between.

The rearrangement joins TRBV29-1 to TRBJ2-3, with a weak D call TRBD2 (6 bases). The V gene lost 3 bases and the J gene lost 8 bases, with 6 bases spanning the gap. From germline, CDR1 is SQVTM and CDR2 ANQGSEA. This CDR3 spans 10 amino acids. The CDR3 loop reads CSVEGGTQYF. The CDR3 DNA reads TGCAGCGTTGAGGGAGGTACGCAGTATTTT.

This clone came up once. The V gene is TRBV27, the J gene TRBJ1-1; D gene uncertain. The germline V gene has CDR1 MNHEY and CDR2 SMNVEV (reference sequence). The CDR3 covers 13 residues. Trimming pared 3 bases from V and 8 bases from J, leaving 13 bases between. As DNA, the CDR3 is TGTGCCAGCAGTTTCGCCCTGGGCCAGGAAGCTTTCTTT. It translates to CASSFALGQEAFF.

The rearrangement uses TRBV2 and TRBJ2-7; D uncertain. CDR3 length equals 12 residues. Germline lookup yields CDR1 SNHLY and CDR2 FYNNEI. Trimming pared 0 bases from V and 5 bases from J, leaving 5 bases between. The chain's CDR3 is CASSEAYHEQYF. CDR3 sequence (DNA): TGTGCCAGCAGTGAAGCGTATCACGAGCAGTACTTC.

The genes are TRBV27 and TRBJ2-7, with TRBD2 matching 7 bases. Germline CDR1 and CDR2: MNHEY and SMNVEV (reference sequence). The length of the CDR3 is 12 residues. Trimming removed 6 bases from V and 5 bases from J; junction bases left unmatched: 4. The CDR3 is CASRGEGNEQYF. DNA of the CDR3: TGTGCCAGCAGGGGGGAGGGGAACGAGCAGTACTTC.

The V gene is TRBV2, the J gene TRBJ2-3; 12 bases are shared with TRBD2. The CDR3 sequence is 16 residues long. Germline trimming cut 7 bases from V and 6 bases from J; bases unmatched to any gene: 11. Germline V gene sequence: CDR1 SNHLY, CDR2 FYNNEI. The CDR3 sequence is CASNTPSGGAVDTQYF. The CDR3 nucleotides read TGTGCCAGCAATACACCTAGCGGGGGGGCCGTCGATACGCAGTATTTT.

V gene TRBV2 combines with J gene TRBJ2-2; TRBD1 agrees at 10 bases. J was trimmed by 3 bases and V by 6 bases; bases with no gene match: 4. From germline, CDR1 is SNHLY and CDR2 FYNNEI. This CDR3 spans 15 amino acids. CDR3 amino acids: CASSVTGGDTGELFF. Here the CDR3 DNA reads TGTGCCAGCAGCGTGACAGGGGGCGACACCGGGGAGCTGTTTTTT.

V is TRBV5-1 and J is TRBJ2-7, with TRBD1 matching over 9 bases. This CDR3 has 15 amino acids. Germline V gene lookup returns CDR1 SGHRS and CDR2 YFSETQ. The junction had 4 bases not matched to a gene; V was cut back by 0 bases and J by 3 bases. The CDR3 sequence: CASSLGGQGGYEQYF. The DNA for the CDR3 is TGCGCCAGCAGCTTGGGGGGACAGGGAGGCTACGAGCAGTACTTC.

The chain links TRBV4-1 to TRBJ1-2, with D possibly TRBD1 on 6 matching bases. CDR3 length equals 15 residues. CDR1 is MGHRA, CDR2 YSYEKL, per germline. V was pared by 1 base and J by 5 bases, with 14 bases between. The CDR3 is CASSQGRGNGYGYTF. The CDR3 coding sequence is TGCGCCAGCAGCCAAGGCAGGGGCAACGGGTATGGCTACACCTTC.

This chain joins TRBV9 and TRBJ1-1; D perhaps matches TRBD1 (5 bases). The V gene lost 5 bases and the J gene lost 0 bases, with 14 bases spanning the gap. Germline V gene data show CDR1 as SGDLS and CDR2 as YYNGEE. The CDR3 covers 15 residues. CDR3 coding DNA: TGTGCCAGCAGAGCCGACGACAGCATGAACACTGAAGCTTTCTTT. Encoded protein: CASRADDSMNTEAFF.